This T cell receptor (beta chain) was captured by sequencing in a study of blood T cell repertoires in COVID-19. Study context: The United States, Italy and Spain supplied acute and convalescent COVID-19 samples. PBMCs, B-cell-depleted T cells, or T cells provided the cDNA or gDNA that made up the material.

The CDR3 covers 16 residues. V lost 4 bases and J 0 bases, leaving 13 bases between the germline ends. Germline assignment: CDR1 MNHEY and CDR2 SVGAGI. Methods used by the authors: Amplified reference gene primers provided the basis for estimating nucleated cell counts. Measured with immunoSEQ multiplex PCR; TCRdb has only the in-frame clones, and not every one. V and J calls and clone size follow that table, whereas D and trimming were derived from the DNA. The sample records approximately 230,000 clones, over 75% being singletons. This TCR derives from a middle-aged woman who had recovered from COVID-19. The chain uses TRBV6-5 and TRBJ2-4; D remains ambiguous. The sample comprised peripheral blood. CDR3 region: CASSSLGIRAKNIQYF. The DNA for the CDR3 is TGTGCCAGCAGTTCTCTAGGAATTCGAGCCAAAAACATTCAGTACTTC.